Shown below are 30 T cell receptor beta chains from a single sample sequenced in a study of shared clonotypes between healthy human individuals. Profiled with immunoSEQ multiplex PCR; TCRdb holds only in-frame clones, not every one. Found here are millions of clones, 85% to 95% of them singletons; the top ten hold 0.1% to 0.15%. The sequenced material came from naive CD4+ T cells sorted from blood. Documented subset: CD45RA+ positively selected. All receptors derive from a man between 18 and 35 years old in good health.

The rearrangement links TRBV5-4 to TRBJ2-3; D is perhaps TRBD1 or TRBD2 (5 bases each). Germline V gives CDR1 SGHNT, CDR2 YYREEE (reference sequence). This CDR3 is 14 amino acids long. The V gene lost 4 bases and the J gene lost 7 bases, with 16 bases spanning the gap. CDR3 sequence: CASSPNRGPNTQYF. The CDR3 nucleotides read TGTGCCAGCAGCCCGAACCGGGGACCAAATACGCAGTATTTT.

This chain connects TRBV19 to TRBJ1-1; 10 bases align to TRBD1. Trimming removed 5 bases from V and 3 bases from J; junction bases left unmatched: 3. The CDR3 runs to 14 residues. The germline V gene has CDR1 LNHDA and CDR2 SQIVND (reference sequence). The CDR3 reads CASSQGQGHTEAFF. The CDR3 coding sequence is TGTGCCAGTAGTCAGGGACAGGGGCACACTGAAGCTTTCTTT.

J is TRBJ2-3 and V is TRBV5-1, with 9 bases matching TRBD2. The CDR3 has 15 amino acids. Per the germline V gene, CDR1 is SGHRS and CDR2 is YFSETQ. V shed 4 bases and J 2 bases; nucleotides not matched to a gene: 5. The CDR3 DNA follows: TGCGCCAGCAGCACCACTAGCGGGCCCACAGATACGCAGTATTTT. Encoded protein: CASSTTSGPTDTQYF.

In DNA form, the CDR3 reads TGTGCCATCAGTGAGGCGAGGACAGCCACCTACGAGCAGTACTTC. This gives the protein CAISEARTATYEQYF. This chain joins TRBV10-3 and TRBJ2-7, with D perhaps TRBD1 (6 bases). The germline V gene encodes CDR1 ENHRY and CDR2 SYGVKD. The length of the CDR3 is 15 residues. V shed 2 bases and J shed 2 bases, with 13 bases lying between them.

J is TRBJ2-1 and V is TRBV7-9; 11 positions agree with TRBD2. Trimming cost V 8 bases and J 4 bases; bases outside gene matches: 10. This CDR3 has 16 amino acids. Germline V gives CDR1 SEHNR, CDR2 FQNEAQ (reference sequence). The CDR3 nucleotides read TGTGCCAGCTCACCCCCCGGGACTAGCGGTTACAATGAGCAGTTCTTC. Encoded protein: CASSPPGTSGYNEQFF.

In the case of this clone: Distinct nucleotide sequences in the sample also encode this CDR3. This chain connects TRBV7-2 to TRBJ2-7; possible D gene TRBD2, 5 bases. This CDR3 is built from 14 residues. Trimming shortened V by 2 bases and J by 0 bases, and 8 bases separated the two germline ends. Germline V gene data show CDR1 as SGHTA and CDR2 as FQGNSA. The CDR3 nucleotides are TGTGCCAGCAGCTTAACTAGAGCCTCCTACGAGCAGTACTTC. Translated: CASSLTRASYEQYF.

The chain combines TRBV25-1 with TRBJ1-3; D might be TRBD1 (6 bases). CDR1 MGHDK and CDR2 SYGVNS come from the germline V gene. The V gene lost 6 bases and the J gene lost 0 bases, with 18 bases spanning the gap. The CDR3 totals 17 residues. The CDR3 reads CASSGTGGLHSGNTIYF. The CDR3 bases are TGTGCCAGCAGCGGAACGGGGGGGCTTCACTCTGGAAACACCATATATTTT.

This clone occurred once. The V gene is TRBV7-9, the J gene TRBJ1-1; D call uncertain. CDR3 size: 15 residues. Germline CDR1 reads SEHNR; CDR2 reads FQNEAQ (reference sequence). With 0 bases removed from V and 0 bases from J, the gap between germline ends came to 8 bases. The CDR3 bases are TGTGCCAGCAGCTTAGCGCCAGATATGAACACTGAAGCTTTCTTT. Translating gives CASSLAPDMNTEAFF.

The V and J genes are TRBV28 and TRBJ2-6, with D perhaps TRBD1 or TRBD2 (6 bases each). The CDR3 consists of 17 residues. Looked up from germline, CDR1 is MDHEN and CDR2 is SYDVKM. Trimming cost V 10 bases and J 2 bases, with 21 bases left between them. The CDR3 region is CATIGGGLATGANVLTF. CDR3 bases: TGTGCCACCATCGGTGGGGGGCTCGCGACTGGGGCCAACGTCCTGACTTTC.

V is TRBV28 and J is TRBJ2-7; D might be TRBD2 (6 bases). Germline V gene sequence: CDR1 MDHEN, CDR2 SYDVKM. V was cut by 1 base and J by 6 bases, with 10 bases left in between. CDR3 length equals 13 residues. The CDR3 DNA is TGTGCCAGCAGTTTATTTGTCGGGAGCGAGCAGTACTTC. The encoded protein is CASSLFVGSEQYF.

CDR3 DNA: TGTGCCAGCAGCGATGAGCGGGGGGGCGTACCTCAGACCCAGTACTTC. It encodes CASSDERGGVPQTQYF. This rearrangement joins TRBV5-4 to TRBJ2-5, with 10 bases matching TRBD2. CDR1 and CDR2 (germline): SGHNT, YYREEE (reference sequence). The CDR3 loop spans 16 amino acids. V shed 4 bases and J 6 bases; nucleotides not matched to a gene: 12.

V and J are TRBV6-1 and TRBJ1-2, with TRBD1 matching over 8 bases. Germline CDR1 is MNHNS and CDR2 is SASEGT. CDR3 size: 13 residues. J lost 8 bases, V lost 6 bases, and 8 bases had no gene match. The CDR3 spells CASSFGQGGGYTF. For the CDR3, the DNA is TGTGCCAGCAGCTTCGGACAGGGAGGGGGCTACACCTTC.

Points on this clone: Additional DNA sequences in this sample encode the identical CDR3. CDR3 loop: CASSPAGSGNTIYF. In nucleotides, the CDR3 is TGTGCCAGCTCACCAGCGGGCTCTGGAAACACCATATATTTT. This chain links TRBV18 with TRBJ1-3; D remains unclear. Trimming shortened V by 2 bases and J by 0 bases, and 5 bases separated the two germline ends. Germline V gene sequence: CDR1 KGHSH, CDR2 LQKENI. CDR3 length: 14 residues. Using reference TRBV18 and TRBJ1-3 for the parts outside the CDR3, the full variable domain is NAGVMQNPRHLVRRRGQEARLRCSPMKGHSHVYWYRQLPEEGLKFMVYLQKENIIDESGMPKERFSAEFPKEGPSILRIQQVVRGDSAAYFCASSPAGSGNTIYFGEGSWLTVV.

The CDR3: CASRTGLAGAYTGELFF. The CDR3 DNA follows: TGTGCCAGCAGGACGGGACTAGCGGGGGCTTACACCGGGGAGCTGTTTTTT. The chain couples TRBV5-4 to TRBJ2-2, with 14 positions matching TRBD2. The CDR3 length is 17 residues. Germline assignment: CDR1 SGHNT and CDR2 YYREEE (reference sequence). Unmatched junction bases numbered 6, after V lost 5 bases and J lost 3 bases. The full variable domain, in which reference TRBV5-4 and TRBJ2-2 provide the parts outside the CDR3, is ETGVTQSPTHLIKTRGQQVTLRCSSQSGHNTVSWYQQALGQGPQFIFQYYREEENGRGNFPPRFSGLQFPNYSSELNVNALELDDSALYLCASRTGLAGAYTGELFFGEGSRLTVL.

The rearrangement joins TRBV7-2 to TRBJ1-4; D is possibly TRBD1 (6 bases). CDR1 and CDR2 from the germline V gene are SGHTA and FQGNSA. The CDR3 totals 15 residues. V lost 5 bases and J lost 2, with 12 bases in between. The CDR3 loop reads CASSPAGVTNEKLFF. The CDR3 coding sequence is TGTGCCAGCAGCCCGGCAGGGGTGACTAATGAAAAACTGTTTTTT.

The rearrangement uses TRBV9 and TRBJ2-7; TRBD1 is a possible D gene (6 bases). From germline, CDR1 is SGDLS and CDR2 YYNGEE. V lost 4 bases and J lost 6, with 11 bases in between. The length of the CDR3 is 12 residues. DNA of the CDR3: TGTGCCAGCAGCTCGAGAGGGGGCGAGCAGTACTTC. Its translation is CASSSRGGEQYF.

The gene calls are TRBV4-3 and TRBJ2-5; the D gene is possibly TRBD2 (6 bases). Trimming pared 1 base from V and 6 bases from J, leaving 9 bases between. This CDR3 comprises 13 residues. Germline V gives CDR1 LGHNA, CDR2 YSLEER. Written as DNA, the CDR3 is TGCGCCAGCAGCCAAGGGAGGGCACAGACCCAGTACTTC. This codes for CASSQGRAQTQYF.

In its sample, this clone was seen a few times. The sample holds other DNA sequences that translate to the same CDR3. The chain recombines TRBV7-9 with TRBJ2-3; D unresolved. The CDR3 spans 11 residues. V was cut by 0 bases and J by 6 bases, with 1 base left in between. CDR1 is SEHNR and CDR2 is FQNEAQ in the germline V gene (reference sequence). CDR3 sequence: CASSLADTQYF. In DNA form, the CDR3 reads TGTGCCAGCAGCTTAGCTGATACGCAGTATTTT.

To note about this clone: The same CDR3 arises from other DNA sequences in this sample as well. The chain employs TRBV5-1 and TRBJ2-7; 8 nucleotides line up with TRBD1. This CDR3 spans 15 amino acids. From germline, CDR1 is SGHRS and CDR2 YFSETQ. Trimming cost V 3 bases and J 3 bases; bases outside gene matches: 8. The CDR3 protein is CASSSPGQGIYEQYF. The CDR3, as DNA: TGCGCCAGCAGCTCTCCTGGACAGGGTATCTACGAGCAGTACTTC. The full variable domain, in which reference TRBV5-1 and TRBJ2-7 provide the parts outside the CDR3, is KAGVTQTPRYLIKTRGQQVTLSCSPISGHRSVSWYQQTPGQGLQFLFEYFSETQRNKGNFPGRFSGRQFSNSRSEMNVSTLELGDSALYLCASSSPGQGIYEQYFGPGTRLTVT.

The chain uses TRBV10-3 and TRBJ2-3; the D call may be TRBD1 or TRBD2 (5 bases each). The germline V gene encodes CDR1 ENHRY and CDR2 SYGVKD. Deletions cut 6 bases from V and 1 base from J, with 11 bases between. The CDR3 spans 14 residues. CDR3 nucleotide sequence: TGTGCCATCAGCGGGACGACAGGCACAGATACGCAGTATTTT. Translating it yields CAISGTTGTDTQYF.

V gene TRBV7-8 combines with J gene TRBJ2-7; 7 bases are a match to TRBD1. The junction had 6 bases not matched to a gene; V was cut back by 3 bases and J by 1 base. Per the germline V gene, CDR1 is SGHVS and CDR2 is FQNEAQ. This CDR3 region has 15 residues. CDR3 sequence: CASSLKQGDSYEQYF. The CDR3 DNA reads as TGTGCCAGCAGCTTGAAGCAGGGGGATTCCTACGAGCAGTACTTC.

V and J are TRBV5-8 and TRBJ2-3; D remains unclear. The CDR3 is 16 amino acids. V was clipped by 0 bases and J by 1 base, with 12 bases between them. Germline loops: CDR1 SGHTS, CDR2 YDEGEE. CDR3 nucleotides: TGTGCCAGCAGCTTGGCCCGGGTTGAAGGCACAGATACGCAGTATTTT. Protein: CASSLARVEGTDTQYF.

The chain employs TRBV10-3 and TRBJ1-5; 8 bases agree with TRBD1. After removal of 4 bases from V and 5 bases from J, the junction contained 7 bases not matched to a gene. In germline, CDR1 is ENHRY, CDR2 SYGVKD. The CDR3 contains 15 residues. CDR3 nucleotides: TGTGCCATCAGTGGGGGGACAGGTGAGCATCAGCCCCAGCATTTT. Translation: CAISGGTGEHQPQHF.

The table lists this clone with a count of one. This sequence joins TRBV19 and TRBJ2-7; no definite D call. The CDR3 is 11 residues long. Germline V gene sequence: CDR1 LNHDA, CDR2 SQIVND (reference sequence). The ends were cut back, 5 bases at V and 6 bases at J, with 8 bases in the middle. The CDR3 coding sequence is TGTGCCAGTAGTGGGATAAGCGAGCAGTACTTC. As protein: CASSGISEQYF.

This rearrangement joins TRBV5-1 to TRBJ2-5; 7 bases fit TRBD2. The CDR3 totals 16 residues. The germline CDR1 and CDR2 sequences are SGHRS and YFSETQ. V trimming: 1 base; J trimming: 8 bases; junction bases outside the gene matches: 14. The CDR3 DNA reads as TGCGCCAGCAGCTTGAACGAAGCGGGACCCGCGTATACCCAGTACTTC. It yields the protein CASSLNEAGPAYTQYF. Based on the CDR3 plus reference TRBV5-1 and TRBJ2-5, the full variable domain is KAGVTQTPRYLIKTRGQQVTLSCSPISGHRSVSWYQQTPGQGLQFLFEYFSETQRNKGNFPGRFSGRQFSNSRSEMNVSTLELGDSALYLCASSLNEAGPAYTQYFGPGTRLLVL.

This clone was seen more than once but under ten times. The CDR3 nucleotides read TGTGCCAGTAGACCATCCGGGACAGTGAACACTGAAGCTTTCTTT. It is translated as CASRPSGTVNTEAFF. The chain links TRBV19 to TRBJ1-1; 7 bases are a match to TRBD1. The junction had 7 bases not matched to a gene; V was cut back by 6 bases and J by 0 bases. This CDR3 has 15 amino acids. Germline CDR1 LNHDA, CDR2 SQIVND (reference sequence).

In DNA, the CDR3 is TGTGCCAGCAGCTTAAAGGAGGTTAGCACAGATACGCAGTATTTT. As protein: CASSLKEVSTDTQYF. The chain employs TRBV5-4 and TRBJ2-3, with D possibly matching TRBD2 (5 bases). The CDR3 is made up of 15 amino acids. CDR1 and CDR2 from the germline V gene are SGHNT and YYREEE (reference sequence). The V end lost 2 bases, the J end lost 0 bases, and 10 bases lay between the germline ends.

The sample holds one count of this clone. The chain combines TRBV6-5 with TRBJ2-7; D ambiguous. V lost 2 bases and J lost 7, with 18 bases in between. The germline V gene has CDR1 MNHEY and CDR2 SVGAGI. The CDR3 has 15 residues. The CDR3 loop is CASSYAEETPWEQYF. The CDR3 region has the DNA TGTGCCAGCAGTTACGCAGAGGAGACCCCTTGGGAGCAGTACTTC.

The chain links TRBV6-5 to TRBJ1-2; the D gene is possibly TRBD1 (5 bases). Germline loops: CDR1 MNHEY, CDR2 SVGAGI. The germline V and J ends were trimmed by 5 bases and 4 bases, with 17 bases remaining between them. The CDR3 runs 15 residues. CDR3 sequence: CASSPRDARPYGYTF. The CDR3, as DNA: TGTGCCAGCAGTCCACGGGACGCCCGGCCCTATGGCTACACCTTC.

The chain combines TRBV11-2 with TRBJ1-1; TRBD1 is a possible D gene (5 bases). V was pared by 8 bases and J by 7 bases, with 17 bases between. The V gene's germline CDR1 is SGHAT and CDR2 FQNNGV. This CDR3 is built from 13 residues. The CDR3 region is CASRGPFTLEAFF. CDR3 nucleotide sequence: TGTGCCAGCCGGGGCCCTTTCACCCTTGAAGCTTTCTTT.